The 4 T cell receptor beta chains presented below share a single source sample, sequenced in a study of memory CD8 T cells in hepatitis C reinfection. Clones were read by immunoSEQ multiplex PCR, and TCRdb kept only the in-frame ones, dropping some. Among over 45,000 clones listed, roughly 89% were seen once. As to time point: pre-reinfection, 55 to 20 weeks before reinfection detection. TCR sequencing was done directly ex vivo on sorted cells, without expansion in vitro. Source material: naive CD8+ T cells sorted from blood. These receptors originate from a man younger than 35 with hepatitis C virus infection.

CDR3: CASSDSQRGAAYEQYV. In nucleotides, the CDR3 is TGTGCCAGCAGTGACTCTCAGCGGGGGGCCGCCTACGAGCAGTACGTC. The V gene is TRBV6-4, the J gene TRBJ2-7; the match to TRBD2 covers 9 bases. Germline V lookup: CDR1 MRHNA, CDR2 SNTAGT. Trimming cost V 0 bases and J 2 bases; bases outside gene matches: 5. The CDR3 contains 16 residues.

The gene calls are TRBV5-4 and TRBJ2-5, with TRBD2 identical over 9 bases. The CDR3 runs 16 residues. The V gene's germline CDR1 is SGHNT and CDR2 YYREEE (reference sequence). Trimming at V came to 0 bases and at J to 0 bases, leaving 3 bases not matched to a gene. This CDR3 is CASSLDSGGHQETQYF. CDR3 in DNA: TGTGCCAGCAGCTTGGACAGCGGGGGGCACCAAGAGACCCAGTACTTC.

The rearrangement uses TRBV10-3 and TRBJ2-3; 9 bases align to TRBD2. V dropped 3 bases and J dropped 3; count of bases not matched to a gene: 7. CDR1 ENHRY and CDR2 SYGVKD come from the germline V gene. The length of the CDR3 is 16 residues. The DNA of the CDR3 is TGTGCCATCAGTGAAGTCGGGACTAGCCGAACAGATACGCAGTATTTT. This sequence encodes CAISEVGTSRTDTQYF.

This clone was seen a handful of times. DNA for the CDR3: TGTGCCAGCAGCCCTAGCGGGAGCTCCTACGAGCAGTACTTC. This gives the protein CASSPSGSSYEQYF. This sequence joins TRBV5-6 and TRBJ2-7; 10 bases map to TRBD2. This CDR3 comprises 14 residues. CDR1 and CDR2 (germline): SGHDT, YYEEEE. After removal of 4 bases from V and 0 bases from J, the junction contained 1 base not matched to a gene.